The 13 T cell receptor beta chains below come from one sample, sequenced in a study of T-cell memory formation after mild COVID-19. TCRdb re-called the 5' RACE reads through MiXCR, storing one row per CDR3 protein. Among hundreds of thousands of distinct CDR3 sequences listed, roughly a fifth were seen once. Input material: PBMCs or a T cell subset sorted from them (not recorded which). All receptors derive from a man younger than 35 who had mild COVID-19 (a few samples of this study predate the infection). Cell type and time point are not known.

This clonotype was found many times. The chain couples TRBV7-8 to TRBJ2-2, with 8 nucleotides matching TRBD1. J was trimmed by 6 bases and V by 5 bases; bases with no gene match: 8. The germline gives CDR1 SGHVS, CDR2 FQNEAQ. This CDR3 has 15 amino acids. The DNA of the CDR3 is TGTGCCAGCAGCGAGCAGGGGGCAAGCGCCGGGGAGCTGTTTTTT. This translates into CASSEQGASAGELFF.

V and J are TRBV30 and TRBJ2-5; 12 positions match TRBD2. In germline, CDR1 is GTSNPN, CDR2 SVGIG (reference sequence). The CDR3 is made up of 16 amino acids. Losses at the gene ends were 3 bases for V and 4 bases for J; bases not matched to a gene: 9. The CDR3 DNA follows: TGTGCCTGGAGCCGATCTAGCGGGGGGGCTCGAGAGACCCAGTACTTC. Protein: CAWSRSSGGARETQYF.

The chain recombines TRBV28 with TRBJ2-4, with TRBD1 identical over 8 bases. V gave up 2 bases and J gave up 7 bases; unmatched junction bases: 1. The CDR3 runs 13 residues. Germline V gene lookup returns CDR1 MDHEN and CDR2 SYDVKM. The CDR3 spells CASSLAGGNIQYF. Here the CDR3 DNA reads TGTGCCAGCAGTTTAGCAGGGGGCAACATTCAGTACTTC. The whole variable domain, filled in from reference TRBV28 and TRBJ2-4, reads DVKVTQSSRYLVKRTGEKVFLECVQDMDHENMFWYRQDPGLGLRLIYFSYDVKMKEKGDIPEGYSVSREKKERFSLILESASTNQTSMYLCASSLAGGNIQYFGAGTRLSVL.

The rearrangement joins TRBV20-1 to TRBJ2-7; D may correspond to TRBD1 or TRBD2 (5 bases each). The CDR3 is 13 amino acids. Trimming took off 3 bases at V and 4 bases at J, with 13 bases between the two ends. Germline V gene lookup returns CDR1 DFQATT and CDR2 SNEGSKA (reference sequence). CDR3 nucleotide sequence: TGCAGTGCTAGGGGATCCTGGGGGTACGAGCAGTACTTC. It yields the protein CSARGSWGYEQYF.

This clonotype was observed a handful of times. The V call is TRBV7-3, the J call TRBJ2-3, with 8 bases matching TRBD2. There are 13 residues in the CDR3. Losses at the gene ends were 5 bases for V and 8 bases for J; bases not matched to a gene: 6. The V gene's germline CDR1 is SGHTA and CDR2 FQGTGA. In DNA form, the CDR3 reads TGTGCCAGCAGCCCCGGGGGGGAGGGTACGCAGTATTTT. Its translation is CASSPGGEGTQYF.

CDR3 amino acids: CASRLGQTEETQYF. The DNA for the CDR3 is TGTGCCAGCAGACTCGGACAGACCGAGGAGACCCAGTACTTC. The chain carries TRBV12-3 or TRBV12-4 and TRBJ2-5; D might be TRBD1 (6 bases). The CDR3 spans 14 residues. V shed 6 bases and J shed 5 bases, with 16 bases lying between them.

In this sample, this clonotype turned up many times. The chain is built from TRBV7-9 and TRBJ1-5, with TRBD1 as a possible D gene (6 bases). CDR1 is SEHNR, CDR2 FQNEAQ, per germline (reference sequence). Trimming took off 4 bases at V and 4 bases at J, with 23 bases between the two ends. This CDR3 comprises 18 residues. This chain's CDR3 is CASSSDPGALGRNQPQHF. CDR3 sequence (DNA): TGTGCCAGCAGCTCCGATCCGGGGGCGCTTGGAAGGAATCAGCCCCAGCATTTT.

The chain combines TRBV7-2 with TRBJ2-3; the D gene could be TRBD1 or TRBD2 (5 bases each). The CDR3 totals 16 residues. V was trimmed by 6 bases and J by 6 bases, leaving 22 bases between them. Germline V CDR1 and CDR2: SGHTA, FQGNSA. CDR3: CASRRGVALGLDTQYF. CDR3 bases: TGTGCCAGCAGACGAGGGGTGGCACTCGGGTTGGATACGCAGTATTTT.

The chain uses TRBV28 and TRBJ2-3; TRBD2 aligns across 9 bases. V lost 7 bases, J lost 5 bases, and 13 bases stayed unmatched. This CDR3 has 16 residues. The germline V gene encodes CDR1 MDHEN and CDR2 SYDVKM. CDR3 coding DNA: TGTGCCAGCAAAGCCCCTGGGCGGGGGGGCGTAGATACGCAGTATTTT. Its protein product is CASKAPGRGGVDTQYF.

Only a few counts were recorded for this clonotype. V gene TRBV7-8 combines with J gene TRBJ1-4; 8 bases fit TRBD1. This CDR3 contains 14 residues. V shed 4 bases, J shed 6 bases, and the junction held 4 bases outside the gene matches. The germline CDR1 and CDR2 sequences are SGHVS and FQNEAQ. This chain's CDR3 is CASSYQGAYEKLFF. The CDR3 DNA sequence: TGTGCCAGCAGCTACCAGGGGGCGTATGAAAAACTGTTTTTT.

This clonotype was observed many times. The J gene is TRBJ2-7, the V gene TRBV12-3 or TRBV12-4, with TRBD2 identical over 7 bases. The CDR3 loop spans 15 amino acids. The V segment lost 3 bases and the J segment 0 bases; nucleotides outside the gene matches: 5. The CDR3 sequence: CASSFSAGVSYEQYV. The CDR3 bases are TGTGCCAGCAGTTTCTCCGCGGGGGTCTCCTACGAGCAGTACGTC.

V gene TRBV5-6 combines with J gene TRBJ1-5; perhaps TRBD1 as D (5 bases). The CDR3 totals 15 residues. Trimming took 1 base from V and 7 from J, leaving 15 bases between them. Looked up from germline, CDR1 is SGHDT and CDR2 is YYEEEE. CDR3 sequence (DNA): TGTGCCAGCAGCTTGCGCCGGCAGGGTGGACAGCCCCAGCATTTT. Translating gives CASSLRRQGGQPQHF.

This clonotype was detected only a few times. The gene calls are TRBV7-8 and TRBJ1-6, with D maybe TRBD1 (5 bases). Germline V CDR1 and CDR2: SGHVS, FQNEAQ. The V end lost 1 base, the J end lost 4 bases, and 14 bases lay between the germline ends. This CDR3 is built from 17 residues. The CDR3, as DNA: TGTGCCAGCAGCTTAGGGCCTAGGGGCTTTTATAATTCACCCCTCCACTTT. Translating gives CASSLGPRGFYNSPLHF.